This T cell receptor (beta chain) emerged from a study of blood T cell repertoires in COVID-19. Study at large: PBMCs, B-cell-depleted T cells, or T cells were the source of the cDNA or gDNA that made up the material.

The V gene lost 0 bases and the J gene lost 3 bases, with 9 bases spanning the gap. Germline CDR1 reads SGHRS; CDR2 reads YFSETQ. This CDR3 has 14 amino acids. Methods used by the authors: Estimated nucleated cell counts came from reference gene primer amplification. TCRdb's table, derived via immunoSEQ multiplex PCR, lists solely in-frame clones and lacks some. That table furnishes V, J and clone size, whereas the DNA furnished D and trimming. Here the sample spans some 30,000 clones, roughly 84% being singletons. The sequence was collected from a man older than 75 with active COVID-19. The rearrangement links TRBV5-1 to TRBJ1-2; D is uncertain. The sequencing sample was made of peripheral blood. Here the CDR3 reads CASSLASADYGYTF. The CDR3 nucleotides read TGCGCCAGCAGCTTGGCCTCGGCGGACTATGGCTACACCTTC.